This entry features one T cell receptor (beta chain) sequence. The target antigen is unknown. The data stem from a study of identifying expanded T cells in peripheral blood. Study findings and constraints: Over two and four weeks, about 15 and 18 clones changed, versus around 1.3 between replicates. Clone count variance between roughly 2-week samples rose with total template count.

Profiling relied on immunoSEQ multiplex PCR, and the TCRdb table lists in-frame clones only, not all of them. The top ten clones hold about 3.7% of a sample with more than 45,000 clones, approximately 90% of them seen once. During the collection period, no donor immune events like infections were recorded. What was sequenced was blood. The source is a person aged 18 to 75 in good health.

The CDR3 region is CASSPGLAWTGELFF. CDR3 sequence (DNA): TGTGCCAGCAGCCCGGGACTAGCTTGGACCGGGGAGCTGTTTTTT. V and J are TRBV7-2 and TRBJ2-2, with 9 nucleotides matching TRBD2. The trim removed 5 bases at V and 5 bases at J, leaving 6 bases unmatched. Looked up from germline, CDR1 is SGHTA and CDR2 is FQGNSA. The CDR3 has 15 residues.